Included here is one T cell receptor (delta chain) sequence, with context. Its target is not known. The same CDR3 also results from other DNA sequences found in this sample. This record belongs to a study of Vδ1+ human thymocytes. The CDR3 spans 21 residues. V dropped 3 bases and J dropped 1; count of bases not matched to a gene: 22. The V gene's germline CDR1 is TSWWSYY and CDR2 QGS. Overall study results and limits: Unlike peripheral blood Vdelta1+ controls, thymic delta-chain sequences included approximately 21% Vdelta2 and few Vdelta3. In the thymus, TRG and TRD repertoires looked highly polyclonal with Gaussian CDR3 lengths.

The template was reverse-transcribed extracted RNA. Pooled V-gene forward primers with one constant-region reverse primer generated the CDR3 amplicons by multiplex PCR. TCRdb processed the multiplex PCR reads again with the CATT caller. The table includes about 54,000 delta-chain clones, 15% detected once. Alphabeta T cells were depleted, then CD3+ Vdelta1+ Vdelta2- thymocytes were FACS-sorted. J is TRDJ1 and V is TRDV1, with 8 nucleotides matching TRDD3. Material: Vdelta1+ gamma-delta thymocytes from the thymus. Subset specified: FACS-sorted CD3+ TCRalphabeta- TCRVdelta1+ TCRVdelta2- thymocytes. The receptor was derived from a boy in the first two years of life who had congenital heart surgery. The CDR3 loop reads CALGETSLPWGIPRGTDKLIF. CDR3 in DNA: TGTGCTCTTGGGGAGACTTCTCTTCCTTGGGGGATCCCTCGCGGCACCGATAAACTCATCTTT.